The 22 T cell receptor beta chains given below trace back to one sample, sequenced in a study of shared clonotypes between healthy human individuals. Generated by immunoSEQ multiplex PCR, the TCRdb table keeps only in-frame clones and is missing some. In the table there are under 150,000 clones, 65% to 75% of which are singletons. The specimen sequenced was memory CD8+ T cells sorted from blood. Noted subset: CD45RO+ cells pooled with CCR7-negative TemRA cells. The receptors stem from a woman in her twenties or thirties in good health.

The table lists this clone with a few counts. The sample contains more than one DNA sequence encoding this CDR3. V gene TRBV14 combines with J gene TRBJ2-7, with no clear D. Per germline, CDR1 SGHDN and CDR2 FVKESK. Trimming left V 0 bases short and J 4 bases short, with 10 bases between. This CDR3 has 14 residues. CDR3 amino acids: CASSQEGIFYEQYF. In nucleotides, the CDR3 is TGTGCCAGCAGCCAAGAAGGGATTTTTTACGAGCAGTACTTC.

The count of this clone is one. The V and J genes are TRBV28 and TRBJ2-7; maybe TRBD2 (6 bases). This CDR3 has 13 residues. The germline V gene encodes CDR1 MDHEN and CDR2 SYDVKM. V lost 2 bases, J lost 4 bases, and 9 bases lay in between. CDR3 DNA sequence: TGTGCCAGCAGTTTACTAGCGCGTTACGAGCAGTACTTC. Amino acids: CASSLLARYEQYF.

The rearrangement uses TRBV19 and TRBJ1-2; D call uncertain. Per germline, CDR1 LNHDA and CDR2 SQIVND (reference sequence). The CDR3 is 15 residues long. Trimming took 3 bases from V and 3 from J, leaving 14 bases between them. CDR3 sequence reads: CASSMGPQVYYGYTF. The CDR3, as DNA: TGTGCCAGTAGTATGGGCCCCCAGGTCTACTATGGCTACACCTTC.

Here the CDR3 reads CASSGDGRGKQETQYF. The CDR3, as DNA: TGTGCCAGCAGTGGAGATGGGAGGGGGAAGCAAGAGACCCAGTACTTC. V is TRBV25-1 and J is TRBJ2-5; tentative D call: TRBD2 (7 bases). Trimming shortened V by 4 bases and J by 2 bases, and 17 bases separated the two germline ends. The germline CDR1 and CDR2 sequences are MGHDK and SYGVNS. The CDR3 is 16 amino acids.

The chain couples TRBV6-1 to TRBJ2-7; no firm D call. The CDR3 sequence is 12 residues long. Germline V gene data show CDR1 as MNHNS and CDR2 as SASEGT. The V gene lost 1 base and the J gene lost 5 bases, with 6 bases spanning the gap. The CDR3 spells CASSEDRDEQYF. As DNA, the CDR3 is TGTGCCAGCAGTGAAGATAGGGACGAGCAGTACTTC.

This chain joins TRBV28 and TRBJ2-1; 8 bases are shared with TRBD2. This CDR3 comprises 16 residues. The germline V gene encodes CDR1 MDHEN and CDR2 SYDVKM. The J segment lost 5 bases and the V segment lost 4 bases, leaving 10 bases of the junction unmatched. Here the CDR3 reads CASSSPREGINNEQFF. CDR3 DNA sequence: TGTGCCAGCAGTTCCCCTCGGGAGGGCATCAACAATGAGCAGTTCTTC.

The V gene is TRBV6-1, the J gene TRBJ2-3, with a weak D call TRBD2 (5 bases). Trimming removed 9 bases from V and 11 bases from J, with 21 bases in between. Germline values: CDR1 MNHNS, CDR2 SASEGT. The CDR3 runs 13 residues. The CDR3 reads CASRWVRTYRQYF. In nucleotides, the CDR3 is TGTGCCAGTCGGTGGGTTAGGACTTATAGGCAGTATTTT.

The rearrangement uses TRBV6-5 and TRBJ2-1; possible D gene TRBD1, 6 bases. There are 15 residues in the CDR3. The ends were cut back, 2 bases at V and 9 bases at J, with 17 bases in the middle. Germline assignment: CDR1 MNHEY and CDR2 SVGAGI. For the CDR3, the DNA is TGTGCCAGCAGTTACGGGCAGCGCCTAGGGGGTGAGCAGTTCTTC. Encoded protein: CASSYGQRLGGEQFF.

There are a few counts of this clone. The genes are TRBV29-1 and TRBJ2-3; D remains ambiguous. CDR1 and CDR2 from the germline V gene are SQVTM and ANQGSEA. V was trimmed by 4 bases and J by 7 bases, leaving 12 bases between them. The length of the CDR3 is 12 residues. This CDR3 reads CSVVTYQNTQYF. CDR3 sequence (DNA): TGCAGCGTTGTTACCTACCAAAATACGCAGTATTTT.

This chain uses TRBV4-1 with TRBJ2-1; D perhaps matches TRBD2 (6 bases). CDR3 length equals 17 residues. V shed 1 base and J shed 4 bases, with 17 bases lying between them. Germline lookup yields CDR1 MGHRA and CDR2 YSYEKL. In DNA form, the CDR3 reads TGCGCCAGCAGCCAAGGTTTACTAGCCGGGAGATACAATGAGCAGTTCTTC. This codes for CASSQGLLAGRYNEQFF.

The CDR3 DNA reads as TGTGCCAGCAGTGGCCAGGGGCCGGGAGGCCCGATTCCTGAAGAGACCCAGTACTTC. Its protein is CASSGQGPGGPIPEETQYF. The chain recombines TRBV2 with TRBJ2-5, with D possibly matching TRBD2 (7 bases). Between the trimmed V and J ends, which lost 4 bases and 3 bases, there was a span of 27 bases. Germline loops: CDR1 SNHLY, CDR2 FYNNEI. There are 19 residues in the CDR3.

The V call is TRBV11-3, the J call TRBJ2-3; TRBD2 agrees at 13 bases. The CDR3 totals 16 residues. CDR1 and CDR2 from the germline V gene are SGHNT and YENEEA. V was clipped by 5 bases and J by 2 bases; unmatched bases: 4. The CDR3 DNA reads as TGTGCCAGCAGCCTGGGGACTAGCGGGAACACAGATACGCAGTATTTT. Amino acids: CASSLGTSGNTDTQYF. Drawing the rest from reference TRBV11-3 and TRBJ2-3, the complete variable domain is EAGVVQSPRYKIIEKKQPVAFWCNPISGHNTLYWYLQNLGQGPELLIRYENEEAVDDSQLPKDRFSAERLKGVDSTLKIQPAELGDSAVYLCASSLGTSGNTDTQYFGPGTRLTVL.

V and J are TRBV14 and TRBJ2-1, with TRBD1 as a possible D gene (5 bases). V gave up 4 bases and J gave up 7 bases, with 14 bases separating them. This CDR3 comprises 14 residues. In germline, CDR1 is SGHDN, CDR2 FVKESK. For the CDR3, the DNA is TGTGCCAGCAGCCTTGGGGCGATGTGGAATGAGCAGTTCTTC. It is translated as CASSLGAMWNEQFF.

This clone occurred many times. The chain has TRBV5-6 and TRBJ2-1; 9 bases are a match to TRBD2. CDR1 and CDR2 from the germline V gene are SGHDT and YYEEEE. The CDR3 is made up of 15 amino acids. Losses at the gene ends were 6 bases for V and 0 bases for J; bases not matched to a gene: 4. The CDR3 DNA reads TGTGCCAGCAACGGCGGGAGGGCCTCCTACAATGAGCAGTTCTTC. As protein: CASNGGRASYNEQFF.

The chain joins TRBV27 to TRBJ2-7; no firm D call. The CDR3 extends over 16 amino acids. V was pared by 1 base and J by 6 bases, with 19 bases between. Germline loops: CDR1 MNHEY, CDR2 SMNVEV (reference sequence). This chain's CDR3 is CASSLFGSVPVGEQYF. The DNA for the CDR3 is TGTGCCAGCAGTTTATTCGGTTCCGTCCCCGTGGGCGAGCAGTACTTC.

This clone was picked up one time. The rearrangement joins TRBV7-8 to TRBJ2-7; perhaps TRBD1 as D (5 bases). Trimming took 1 base from V and 4 from J, leaving 14 bases between them. Germline V gene data show CDR1 as SGHVS and CDR2 as FQNEAQ. The CDR3 has 15 residues. The CDR3 spells CASSLVLWGPYEQYF. Here the CDR3 DNA reads TGTGCCAGCAGCTTAGTTCTGTGGGGCCCTTACGAGCAGTACTTC. Full variable domain (outside the CDR3, taken from reference TRBV7-8 and TRBJ2-7): GAGVSQSPRYKVAKRGQDVALRCDPISGHVSLFWYQQALGQGPEFLTYFQNEAQLDKSGLPSDRFFAERPEGSVSTLKIQRTQQEDSAVYLCASSLVLWGPYEQYFGPGTRLTVT.

The chain recombines TRBV11-2 with TRBJ1-1, with D unclear. Germline V CDR1 and CDR2: SGHAT, FQNNGV. V was trimmed by 0 bases and J by 5 bases, leaving 10 bases between them. The CDR3 is made up of 14 amino acids. The CDR3 is CASSLDLRGTEAFF. The CDR3 region has the DNA TGTGCCAGCAGCTTAGATCTGAGAGGGACTGAAGCTTTCTTT.

V usage is TRBV7-9 and J usage is TRBJ2-7; TRBD2 matches 7 bases. This CDR3 contains 15 residues. After removal of 5 bases from V and 5 bases from J, the junction contained 12 bases not matched to a gene. CDR1 SEHNR and CDR2 FQNEAQ come from the germline V gene (reference sequence). The CDR3 DNA is TGTGCCAGCAGCCGACGGACTAGTTCTTCCGACGAGCAGTACTTC. Protein sequence: CASSRRTSSSDEQYF.

J is TRBJ2-7 and V is TRBV4-2; 12 bases agree with TRBD2. The CDR3 is made up of 15 amino acids. The V and J ends lost 4 bases and 5 bases, in that order; junction bases with no gene match: 6. Germline V gene data show CDR1 as LGHNA and CDR2 as YNFKEQ. CDR3 region: CASSPGLAGFHEQYF. Written as DNA, the CDR3 is TGTGCCAGCAGCCCAGGACTAGCGGGGTTCCACGAGCAGTACTTC.

The chain uses TRBV11-2 and TRBJ1-1; D uncertain. V lost 3 bases and J lost 0, with 11 bases in between. Germline assignment: CDR1 SGHAT and CDR2 FQNNGV. The CDR3 is 15 amino acids. This CDR3 is CASSFWTTMNTEAFF. The CDR3 DNA follows: TGTGCCAGCAGCTTCTGGACGACCATGAACACTGAAGCTTTCTTT.

The rearrangement joins TRBV20-1 to TRBJ2-1; D not resolved. Per germline, CDR1 DFQATT and CDR2 SNEGSKA (reference sequence). The CDR3 runs to 9 residues. The V gene lost 7 bases and the J gene lost 5 bases, with 3 bases spanning the gap. The CDR3 spells CSVDNEQFF. The CDR3 nucleotides are TGCAGTGTGGACAATGAGCAGTTCTTC.

This clone was recorded at least ten times. V and J are TRBV27 and TRBJ2-7, with 13 bases that match TRBD2. In germline, CDR1 is MNHEY, CDR2 SMNVEV (reference sequence). This CDR3 contains 15 residues. Losses at the gene ends were 6 bases for V and 6 bases for J; bases not matched to a gene: 8. CDR3 loop: CASRLLAGGSGEQYF. The CDR3 bases are TGTGCCAGCAGATTACTAGCGGGAGGGTCGGGCGAGCAGTACTTC.